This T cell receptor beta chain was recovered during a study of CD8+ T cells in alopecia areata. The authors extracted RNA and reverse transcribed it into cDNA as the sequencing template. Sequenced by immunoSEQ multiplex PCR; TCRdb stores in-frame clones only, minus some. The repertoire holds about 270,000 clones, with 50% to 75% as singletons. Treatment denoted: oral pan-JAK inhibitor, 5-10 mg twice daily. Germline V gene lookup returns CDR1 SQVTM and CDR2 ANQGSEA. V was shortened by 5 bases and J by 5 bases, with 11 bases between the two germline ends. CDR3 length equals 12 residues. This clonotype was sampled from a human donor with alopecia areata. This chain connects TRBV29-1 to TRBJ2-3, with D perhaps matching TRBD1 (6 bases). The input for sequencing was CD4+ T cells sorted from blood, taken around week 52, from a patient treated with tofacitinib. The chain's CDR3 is CSVTIGGDTQYF. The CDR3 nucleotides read TGCAGCGTTACAATAGGGGGAGATACGCAGTATTTT.